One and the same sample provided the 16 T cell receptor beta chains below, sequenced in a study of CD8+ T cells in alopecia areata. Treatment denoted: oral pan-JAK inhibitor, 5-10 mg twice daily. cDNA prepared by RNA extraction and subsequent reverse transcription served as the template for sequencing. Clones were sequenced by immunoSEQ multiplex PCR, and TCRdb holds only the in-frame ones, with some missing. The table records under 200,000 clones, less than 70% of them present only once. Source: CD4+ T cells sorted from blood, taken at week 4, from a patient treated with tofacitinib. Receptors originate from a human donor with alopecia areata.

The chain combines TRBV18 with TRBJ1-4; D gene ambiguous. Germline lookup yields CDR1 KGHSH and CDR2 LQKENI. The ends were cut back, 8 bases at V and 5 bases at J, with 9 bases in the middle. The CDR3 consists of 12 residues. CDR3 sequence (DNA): TGTGCCAGCCGGGAGCAAAATGAAAAACTGTTTTTT. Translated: CASREQNEKLFF.

CDR3 sequence: CASSQLGLAEQFF. In DNA, the CDR3 is TGCGCCAGCAGCCAATTAGGACTAGCGGAGCAGTTCTTC. V and J are TRBV4-1 and TRBJ2-1, with 9 bases that match TRBD2. V shed 2 bases, J shed 10 bases, and the junction held 3 bases outside the gene matches. This CDR3 contains 13 residues. Germline lookup yields CDR1 MGHRA and CDR2 YSYEKL.

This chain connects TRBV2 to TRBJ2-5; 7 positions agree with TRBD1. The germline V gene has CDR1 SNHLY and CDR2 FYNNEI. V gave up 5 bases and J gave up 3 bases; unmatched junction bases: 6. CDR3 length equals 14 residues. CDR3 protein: CASSPWGTEETQYF. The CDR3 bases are TGTGCCAGCAGTCCTTGGGGGACAGAAGAGACCCAGTACTTC.

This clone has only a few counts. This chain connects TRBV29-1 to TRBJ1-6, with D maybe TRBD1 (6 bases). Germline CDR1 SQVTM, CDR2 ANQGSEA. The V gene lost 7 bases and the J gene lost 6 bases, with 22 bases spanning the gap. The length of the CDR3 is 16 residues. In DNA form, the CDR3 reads TGCAGCGCCCTCCCCGACAGGCTCACCGGTAATTCACCCCTCCACTTT. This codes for CSALPDRLTGNSPLHF.

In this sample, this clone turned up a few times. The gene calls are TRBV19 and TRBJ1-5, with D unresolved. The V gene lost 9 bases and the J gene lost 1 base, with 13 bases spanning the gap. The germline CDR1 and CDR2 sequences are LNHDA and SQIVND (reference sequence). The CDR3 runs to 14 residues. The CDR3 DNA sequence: TGTGCCAGCATCAGACGTGGGAGCAATCAGCCCCAGCATTTT. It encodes CASIRRGSNQPQHF.

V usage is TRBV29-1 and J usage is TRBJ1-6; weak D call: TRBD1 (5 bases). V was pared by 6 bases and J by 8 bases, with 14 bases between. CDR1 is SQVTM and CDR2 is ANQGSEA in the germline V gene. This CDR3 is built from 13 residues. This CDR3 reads CSVGTSEDSPLHF. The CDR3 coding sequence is TGCAGCGTCGGGACGTCAGAAGATTCACCCCTCCACTTT.

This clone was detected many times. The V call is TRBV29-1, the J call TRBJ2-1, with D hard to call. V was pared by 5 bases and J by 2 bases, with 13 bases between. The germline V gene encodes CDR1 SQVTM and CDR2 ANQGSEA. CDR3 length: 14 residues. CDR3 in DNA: TGCAGCGTTCTACTTGACGTACCCTACAATGAGCAGTTCTTC. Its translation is CSVLLDVPYNEQFF.

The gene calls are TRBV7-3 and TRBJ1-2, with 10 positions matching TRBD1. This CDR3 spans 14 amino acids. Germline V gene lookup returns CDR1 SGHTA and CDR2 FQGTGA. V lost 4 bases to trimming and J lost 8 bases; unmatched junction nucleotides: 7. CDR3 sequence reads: CASSSGTGARGYTF. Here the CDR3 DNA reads TGTGCCAGCAGCTCCGGGACAGGGGCGAGAGGCTACACCTTC.

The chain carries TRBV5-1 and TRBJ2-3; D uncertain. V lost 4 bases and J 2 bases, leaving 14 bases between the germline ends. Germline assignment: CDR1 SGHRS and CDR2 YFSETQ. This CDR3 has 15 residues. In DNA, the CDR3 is TGCGCCAGCAGCCCTCGATGGCTGTCCACAGATACGCAGTATTTT. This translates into CASSPRWLSTDTQYF.

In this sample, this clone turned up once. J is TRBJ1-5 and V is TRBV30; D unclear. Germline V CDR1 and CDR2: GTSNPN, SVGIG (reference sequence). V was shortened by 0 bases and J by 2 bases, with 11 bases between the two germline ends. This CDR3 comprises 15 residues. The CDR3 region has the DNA TGTGCCTGGAGTGTAGGGCCAGACCGCAATCAGCCCCAGCATTTT. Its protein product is CAWSVGPDRNQPQHF. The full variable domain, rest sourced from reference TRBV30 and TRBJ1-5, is SQTIHQWPATLVQPVGSPLSLECTVEGTSNPNLYWYRQAAGRGLQLLFYSVGIGQISSEVPQNLSASRPQDRQFILSSKKLLLSDSGFYLCAWSVGPDRNQPQHFGDGTRLSIL.

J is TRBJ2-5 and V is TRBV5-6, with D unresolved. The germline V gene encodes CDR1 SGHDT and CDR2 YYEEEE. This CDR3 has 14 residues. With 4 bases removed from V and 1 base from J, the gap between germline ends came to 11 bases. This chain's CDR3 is CASSPTGRQETQYF. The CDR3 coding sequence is TGTGCCAGCAGCCCCACCGGGCGCCAAGAGACCCAGTACTTC.

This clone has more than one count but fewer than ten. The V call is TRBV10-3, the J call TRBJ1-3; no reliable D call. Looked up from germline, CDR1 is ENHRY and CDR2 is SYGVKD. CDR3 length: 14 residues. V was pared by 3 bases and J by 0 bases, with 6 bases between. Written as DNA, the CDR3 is TGTGCCATCAGTGACGAAATCTCTGGAAACACCATATATTTT. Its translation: CAISDEISGNTIYF.

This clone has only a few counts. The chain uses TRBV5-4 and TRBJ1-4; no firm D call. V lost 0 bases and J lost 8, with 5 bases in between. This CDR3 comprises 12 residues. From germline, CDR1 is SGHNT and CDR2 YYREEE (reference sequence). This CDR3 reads CASSLGEEKLFF. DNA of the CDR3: TGTGCCAGCAGCTTGGGGGAGGAAAAACTGTTTTTT.

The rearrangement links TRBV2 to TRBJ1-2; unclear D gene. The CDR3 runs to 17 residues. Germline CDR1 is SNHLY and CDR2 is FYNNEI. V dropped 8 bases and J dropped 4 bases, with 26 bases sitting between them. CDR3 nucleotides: TGTGCCAGCTCCCGGGATCCTTCTCTGGACCCCCGCTATGGCTACACCTTC. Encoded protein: CASSRDPSLDPRYGYTF.

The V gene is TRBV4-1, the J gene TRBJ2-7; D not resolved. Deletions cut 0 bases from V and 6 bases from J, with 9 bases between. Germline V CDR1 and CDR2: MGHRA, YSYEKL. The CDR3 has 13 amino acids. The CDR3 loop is CASSQEPRCEQYF. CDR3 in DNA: TGCGCCAGCAGCCAAGAGCCCAGATGCGAGCAGTACTTC.

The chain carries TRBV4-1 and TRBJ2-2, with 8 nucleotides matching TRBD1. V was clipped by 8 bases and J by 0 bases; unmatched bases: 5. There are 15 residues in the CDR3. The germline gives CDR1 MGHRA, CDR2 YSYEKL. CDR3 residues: CASGLQGANTGELFF. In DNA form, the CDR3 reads TGCGCCAGCGGGCTACAGGGGGCGAACACCGGGGAGCTGTTTTTT.